This T cell receptor beta chain originates from a study of early T cells in non-severe SARS-CoV-2 infection. The CDR3 is 14 residues long. V dropped 1 base and J dropped 5 bases, with 12 bases sitting between them. Broader study findings: VDJdb-based annotation leaned toward anti-spike CD8 responses and missed private and CD4 specificities.

To note about this clonotype: Its antigen is unknown.

Each single cDNA molecule received a unique molecular identifier. TCRdb fed the 5' RACE reads into MiXCR, producing one record per CDR3 protein. Here the sample spans about 97,000 distinct CDR3 sequences, 9.5% to 12% being singletons. The TCR sequence derives from an adult who was a healthcare worker with PCR-confirmed SARS-CoV-2 infection or an uninfected control (not recorded which). This rearrangement joins TRBV12-3 or TRBV12-4 to TRBJ2-7; D call uncertain. Specimen: whole blood, collected at baseline. The CDR3 DNA sequence: TGTGCCAGCAGTTTAGGGCCCACCGGCGACGAGCAGTACTTC. This codes for CASSLGPTGDEQYF.